The clone carrying this TCR beta chain was seen ten or more times. The antigen remains unidentified. This entry comes from a study of regulatory T cells in long-lasting Graves disease. Time point in this sample: newly diagnosed GD, antithyroid drugs for less than 3 months. After RNA was extracted from PBMCs, the TCR library was made from it. Arm-PCR of CDR3 regions and iRepertoire HTBI primers were used to build TCR beta libraries. TCRdb reprocessed the multiplex PCR reads via MiXCR and lists one record per CDR3 protein. The table includes approximately 490,000 distinct CDR3 sequences, around 16% detected once. Study results and limitations: Preferential use of TRBV28, TRBJ1-2 and TRBJ2-5 was seen in persistent disease.

This CDR3 is built from 14 residues. V was cut by 5 bases and J by 5 bases, with 12 bases left in between. The sample also formed part of further work on T cells in Graves' hyperthyroidism and ophthalmopathy.

The sequences come from peripheral blood mononuclear cells (PBMCs), collected at new diagnosis, from a patient treated with antithyroid drugs. This chain joins TRBV12-3 or TRBV12-4 and TRBJ2-2; D remains unclear. The TCR sequence derives from a middle-aged man with Graves disease. The chain's CDR3 is CASSPFGMTGELFF. Here the CDR3 DNA reads TGTGCCAGCAGTCCTTTCGGTATGACCGGGGAGCTGTTTTTT.